These 8 T cell receptor beta chains originate from one sample sequenced in a study of OX40 agonist ivuxolimab in advanced cancers. The table came from immunoSEQ multiplex PCR; TCRdb's copy has only in-frame clones and leaves some out. The sample lists around 110,000 clones; 90% were seen once. Sample: CD4+ or CD8+ T cells sorted from blood, taken in a trial of the OX40 agonist ivuxolimab. The receptors come from an adult with an advanced solid tumor such as melanoma, head and neck, liver or kidney cancer.

This clone was observed a single time. This sequence joins TRBV5-1 and TRBJ1-6; D is perhaps TRBD1 (6 bases). The CDR3 runs 14 residues. Between the trimmed V and J ends, which lost 7 bases and 9 bases, there was a span of 17 bases. Germline V CDR1 and CDR2: SGHRS, YFSETQ. The CDR3 is CASSAGEGISPLHF. For the CDR3, the DNA is TGCGCCAGCTCTGCAGGGGAGGGAATTTCACCCCTCCACTTT.

The chain joins TRBV7-2 to TRBJ1-6; 10 nucleotides line up with TRBD1. V lost 5 bases to trimming and J lost 9 bases; unmatched junction nucleotides: 10. The CDR3 is 16 amino acids. From germline, CDR1 is SGHTA and CDR2 FQGNSA. CDR3 sequence reads: CASSTAGTGVGSPLHF. CDR3 DNA sequence: TGTGCCAGCAGCACCGCGGGGACAGGGGTTGGTTCACCCCTCCACTTT.

The V call is TRBV6-5, the J call TRBJ1-6; a possible D gene is TRBD1 (5 bases). Germline V lookup: CDR1 MNHEY, CDR2 SVGAGI. The V and J ends lost 6 bases and 13 bases respectively, with 16 bases between them. The CDR3 is 13 amino acids. The CDR3 DNA reads as TGTGCCAGCAGCCGAGGGACCCAGGGTCCCCTCCACTTT. It yields the protein CASSRGTQGPLHF.

Concerning this clone itself: Other DNA sequences in the same sample also yield this CDR3. V and J are TRBV28 and TRBJ1-5; TRBD1 agrees at 10 bases. The CDR3 has 14 amino acids. CDR1 and CDR2 from the germline V gene are MDHEN and SYDVKM. J was trimmed by 4 bases and V by 3 bases; bases with no gene match: 0. The CDR3 loop is CASSLGQGNQPQHF. DNA for the CDR3: TGTGCCAGCAGTTTGGGACAGGGGAATCAGCCCCAGCATTTT.

The chain joins TRBV5-6 to TRBJ2-5, with 9 bases lining up with TRBD1. Germline V gives CDR1 SGHDT, CDR2 YYEEEE. The CDR3 runs 17 residues. V shed 4 bases, J shed 2 bases, and the junction held 12 bases outside the gene matches. CDR3 region: CASSLTITGGFQETQYF. DNA of the CDR3: TGTGCCAGCAGCCTCACTATTACAGGGGGCTTTCAAGAGACCCAGTACTTC.

The chain combines TRBV28 with TRBJ1-6; 7 bases match TRBD1. Germline CDR1 MDHEN, CDR2 SYDVKM. The CDR3 spans 13 residues. V lost 8 bases, J lost 8 bases, and 6 bases stayed unmatched. CDR3: CASGRGGHSPLHF. CDR3 nucleotide sequence: TGTGCCAGCGGGAGAGGGGGCCATTCACCCCTCCACTTT.

DNA of the CDR3: TGTGCCAGCAGTGAAGCGAACAGGGGTTCTGGCGAGCAGTACTTC. This codes for CASSEANRGSGEQYF. The rearrangement links TRBV2 to TRBJ2-7, with TRBD1 identical over 7 bases. The trim removed 0 bases at V and 6 bases at J, leaving 8 bases unmatched. The CDR3 consists of 15 residues. Germline V gene data show CDR1 as SNHLY and CDR2 as FYNNEI.

The chain couples TRBV19 to TRBJ1-1, with D hard to call. Trimming took off 8 bases at V and 8 bases at J, with 12 bases between the two ends. This CDR3 has 11 amino acids. Germline values: CDR1 LNHDA, CDR2 SQIVND (reference sequence). The CDR3 here is CASRTGSEAFF. The CDR3 coding sequence is TGTGCCAGTCGTACGGGGAGCGAAGCTTTCTTT.